The TCR beta chain under discussion was sequenced for a study of vaccination effects on CD4 cells after COVID-19. Antigen-specific CD4+ T cells were expanded with viral peptide pools in the ViraFEST assay before sequencing. Isolation of CD4+ T cells took place after ten to eleven days of culture. General observations from the study: In healthy vaccinees, only 1 of 255 vaccine-induced clones cross-reacted with common cold coronaviruses.

This clone has only a few counts. Antigen: not known. From germline, CDR1 is SNHLY and CDR2 FYNNEI. With 2 bases removed from V and 14 bases from J, the gap between germline ends came to 16 bases. The CDR3 totals 14 residues. TCRdb's table, derived via immunoSEQ multiplex PCR, lists solely in-frame clones and lacks some. This sample has 30,000 or so clones, with roughly 62% found just once. V and J are TRBV2 and TRBJ1-6; D gene ambiguous. Sequenced here: CD4+ T cells from PBMCs cultured with HCoV-229E spike peptides, sampled before COVID-19 vaccination. The source of this sequence is a human donor who received a COVID-19 vaccine. CDR3 residues: CASSESPQKSTLHF. The CDR3, as DNA: TGTGCCAGCAGTGAATCCCCGCAGAAAAGCACCCTCCACTTT.